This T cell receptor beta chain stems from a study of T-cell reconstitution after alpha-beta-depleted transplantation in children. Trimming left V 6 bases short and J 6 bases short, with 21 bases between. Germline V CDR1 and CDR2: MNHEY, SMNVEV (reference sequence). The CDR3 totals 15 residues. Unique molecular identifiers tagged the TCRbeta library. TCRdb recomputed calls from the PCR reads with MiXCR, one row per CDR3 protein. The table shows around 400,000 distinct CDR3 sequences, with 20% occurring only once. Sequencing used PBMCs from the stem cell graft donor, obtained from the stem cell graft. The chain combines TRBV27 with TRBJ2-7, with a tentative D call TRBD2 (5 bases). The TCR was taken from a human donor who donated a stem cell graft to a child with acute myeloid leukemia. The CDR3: CASSPYGESIVEQYF. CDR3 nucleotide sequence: TGTGCCAGCAGCCCCTACGGGGAATCGATCGTCGAGCAGTACTTC.